This TCR beta chain was captured in a study of blood T cell repertoires in COVID-19 (dated by TCRdb to 2019 to 2021). Broadly, across the study: Samples covering the acute and convalescent phases of COVID-19 were provided by collaborators in the United States, Italy and Spain. The samples were drawn from two sources: the first 160 participants of the ongoing ImmuneRACE study, and 1,000 to 1,500 subjects contributed by 6 global collaborators. The sample metadata nearly always contained a de-identified subject ID, COVID-19 status, age in years and sex. The repertoires were made available in a free public database intended to serve as a resource for research on the immune response to SARS-CoV-2. The material from the prospective study consisted of cDNA or gDNA derived from T cells, B-cell-depleted T cells, or PBMCs. Subjects who had been exposed to COVID-19, were actively infected with it, or had recovered from it provided the deeply sampled blood TCRbeta repertoires that made up the dataset. HLA class I and class II types, where available, came from metadata supplied by the sample provider rather than from assay-based typing. Paper-wide results and their limitations: The quantity of clinical and demographic metadata differed by source and by participant and was supplied without curation.

As for this clone: It has no known antigen specificity. Qualities for individual bases were not recorded, and no much larger clone is one base off.

V is cut back by 5 bases and J by 0 bases, with 7 bases in the junction unmatched. The germline V gene (reference sequence) specifies SGHNT as CDR1 and YYREEE as CDR2. The CDR3 runs 16 amino acids, cysteine and phenylalanine included. The kept DNA is CDR3 alone, 48 bases in frame from the first base. TCRbeta CDR3 regions were amplified from genomic DNA by means of the immunoSEQ Assay, a bias-controlled multiplex PCR. Processing in the source paper ran as follows. Nucleated cell counts per sample were estimated from amplification of reference gene primers within the assay. To quantify the absolute abundance of each unique TCRbeta CDR3 rearrangement, sequence reads were collapsed and filtered. Productive Simpson clonality was computed per sample as the square root of Simpson's diversity index over productive rearrangements. The clones in this table, taken by TCRdb from immuneACCESS, are in-frame only. Not every clone is retained; where verified, under half of the shortfall comes from an unresolved V gene, and the cause of the rest is unknown. V and J calls and clone size are as listed in that table; D and trimming were resolved from the DNA. The table for this sample lists about 200,000 clones; 70% to 90% of them were counted only once. The ten largest clones capture approximately 0.75% of the sample.

The collaborating institutions used their own protocols to collect whole blood in K2EDTA tubes. For TCRbeta analysis, collaborator samples were shipped as frozen whole blood, as isolated PBMCs, or as DNA extracted from either sample type. Sequenced sample: peripheral blood. The clonotype was recovered from a woman aged 65 to 85 with acute or convalescent COVID-19. In this chain, TRBV5-4 is recombined with TRBJ1-1, with 10 bases aligning to TRBD1. The CDR3 in this case is CASRTGTGAMNTEAFF. The DNA sequence reads TGTGCCAGCAGGACCGGGACAGGGGCCATGAACACTGAAGCTTTCTTT.